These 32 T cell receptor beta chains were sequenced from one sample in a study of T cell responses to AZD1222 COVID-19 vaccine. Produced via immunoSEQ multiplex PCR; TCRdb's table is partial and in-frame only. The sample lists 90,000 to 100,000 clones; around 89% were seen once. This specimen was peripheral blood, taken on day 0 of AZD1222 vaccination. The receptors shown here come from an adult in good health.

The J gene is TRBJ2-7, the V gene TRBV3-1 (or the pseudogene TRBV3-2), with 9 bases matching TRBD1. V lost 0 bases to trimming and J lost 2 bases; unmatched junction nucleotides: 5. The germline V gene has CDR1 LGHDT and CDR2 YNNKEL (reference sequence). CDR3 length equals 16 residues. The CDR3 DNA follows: TGTGCCAGCAGCCAAGAGGACAGGGGCCGTACCTACGAGCAGTACTTC. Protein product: CASSQEDRGRTYEQYF.

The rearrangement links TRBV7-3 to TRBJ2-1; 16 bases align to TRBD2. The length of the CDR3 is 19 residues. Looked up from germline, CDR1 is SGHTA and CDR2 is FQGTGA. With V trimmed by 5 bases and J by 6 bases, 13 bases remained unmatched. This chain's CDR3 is CASSPTGLAGGNRGNEQFF. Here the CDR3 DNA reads TGTGCCAGCAGCCCCACGGGACTAGCGGGGGGGAACAGGGGCAATGAGCAGTTCTTC.

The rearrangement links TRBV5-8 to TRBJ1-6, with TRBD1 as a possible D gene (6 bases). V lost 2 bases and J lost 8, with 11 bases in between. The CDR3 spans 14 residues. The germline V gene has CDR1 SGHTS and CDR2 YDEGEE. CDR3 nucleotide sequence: TGTGCCAGCAGCTTCGGACAGACTCATTCACCCCTCCACTTT. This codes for CASSFGQTHSPLHF.

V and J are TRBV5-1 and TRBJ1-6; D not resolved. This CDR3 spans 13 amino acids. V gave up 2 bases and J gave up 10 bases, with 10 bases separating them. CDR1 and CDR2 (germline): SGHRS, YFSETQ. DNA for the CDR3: TGCGCCAGCAGCTTAGGCCGGGCATCACCCCTCCACTTT. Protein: CASSLGRASPLHF.

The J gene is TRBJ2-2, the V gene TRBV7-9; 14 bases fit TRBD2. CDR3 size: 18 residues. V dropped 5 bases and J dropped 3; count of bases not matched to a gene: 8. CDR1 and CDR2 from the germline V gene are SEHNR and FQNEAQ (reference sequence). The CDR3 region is CASSPGTSGSQDTGELFF. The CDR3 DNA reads TGTGCCAGCAGCCCCGGGACTAGCGGGAGCCAGGACACCGGGGAGCTGTTTTTT.

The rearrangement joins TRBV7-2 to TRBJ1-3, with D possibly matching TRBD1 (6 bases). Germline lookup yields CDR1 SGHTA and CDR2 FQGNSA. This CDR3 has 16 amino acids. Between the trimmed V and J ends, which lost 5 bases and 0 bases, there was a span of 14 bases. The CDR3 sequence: CASSPRGQSSGNTIYF. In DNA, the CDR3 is TGTGCCAGCAGCCCACGGGGACAAAGCTCTGGAAACACCATATATTTT.

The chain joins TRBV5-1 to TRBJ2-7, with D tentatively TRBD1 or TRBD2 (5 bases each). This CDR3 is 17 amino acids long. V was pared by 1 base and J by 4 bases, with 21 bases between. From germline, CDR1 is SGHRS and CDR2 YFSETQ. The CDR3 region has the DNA TGCGCCAGCAGCTTGCTACCTACCGGGACGGATCATTACGAGCAGTACTTC. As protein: CASSLLPTGTDHYEQYF.

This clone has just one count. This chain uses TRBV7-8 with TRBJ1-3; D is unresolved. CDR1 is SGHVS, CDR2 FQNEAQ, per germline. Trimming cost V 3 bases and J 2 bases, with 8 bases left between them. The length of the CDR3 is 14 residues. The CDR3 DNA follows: TGTGCCAGCAGCTTCTACAGCACTGGAAACACCATATATTTT. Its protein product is CASSFYSTGNTIYF.

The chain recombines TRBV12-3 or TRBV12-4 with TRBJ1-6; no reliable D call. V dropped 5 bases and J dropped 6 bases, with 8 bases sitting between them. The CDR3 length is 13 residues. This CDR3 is CASSVGSNSPLHF. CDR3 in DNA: TGTGCCAGCAGTGTGGGAAGTAATTCACCCCTCCACTTT.

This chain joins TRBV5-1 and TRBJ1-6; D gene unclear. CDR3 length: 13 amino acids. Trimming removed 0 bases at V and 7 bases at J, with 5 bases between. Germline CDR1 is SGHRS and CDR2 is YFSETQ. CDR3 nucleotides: TGCGCCAGCAGCTTGGACCAAAATTCACCCCTCCACTTT. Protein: CASSLDQNSPLHF.

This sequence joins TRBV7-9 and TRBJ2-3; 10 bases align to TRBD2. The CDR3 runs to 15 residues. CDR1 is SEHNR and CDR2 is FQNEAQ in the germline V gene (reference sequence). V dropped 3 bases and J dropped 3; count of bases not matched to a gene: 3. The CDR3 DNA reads TGTGCCAGCAGCTTGGGACTAGCGATGACAGATACGCAGTATTTT. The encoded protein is CASSLGLAMTDTQYF.

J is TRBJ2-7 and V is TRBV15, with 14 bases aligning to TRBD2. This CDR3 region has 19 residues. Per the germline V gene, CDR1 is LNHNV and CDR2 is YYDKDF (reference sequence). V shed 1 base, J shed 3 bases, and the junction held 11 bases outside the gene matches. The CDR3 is CATSRGPGTSGSGGYEQYF. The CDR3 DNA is TGTGCCACCAGCAGAGGGCCCGGGACTAGCGGGAGCGGGGGCTACGAGCAGTACTTC.

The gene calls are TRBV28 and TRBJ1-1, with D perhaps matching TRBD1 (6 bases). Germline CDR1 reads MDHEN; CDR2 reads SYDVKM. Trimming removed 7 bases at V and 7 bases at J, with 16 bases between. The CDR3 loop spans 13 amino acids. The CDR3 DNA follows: TGTGCCAGCATATACACGGGGGGCGGTGAAGCTTTCTTT. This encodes CASIYTGGGEAFF.

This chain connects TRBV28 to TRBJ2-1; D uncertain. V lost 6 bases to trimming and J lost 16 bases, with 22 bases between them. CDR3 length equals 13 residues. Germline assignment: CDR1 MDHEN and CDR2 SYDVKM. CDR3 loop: CASSLRSPRFVFF. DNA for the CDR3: TGTGCCAGCAGCCTACGCTCACCCCGATTCGTCTTCTTC.

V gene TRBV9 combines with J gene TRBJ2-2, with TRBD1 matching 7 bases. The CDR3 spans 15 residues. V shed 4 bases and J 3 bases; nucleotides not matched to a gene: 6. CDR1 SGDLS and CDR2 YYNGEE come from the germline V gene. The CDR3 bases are TGTGCCAGCAGCCCACGACAGGGAGACACCGGGGAGCTGTTTTTT. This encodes CASSPRQGDTGELFF.

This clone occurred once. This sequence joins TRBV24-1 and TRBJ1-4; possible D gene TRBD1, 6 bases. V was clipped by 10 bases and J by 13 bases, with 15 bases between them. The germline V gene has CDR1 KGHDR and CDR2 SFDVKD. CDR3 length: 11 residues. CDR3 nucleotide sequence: TGTGCCACGGCCTTAGGGGGAAGACTGTTTTTT. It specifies CATALGGRLFF.

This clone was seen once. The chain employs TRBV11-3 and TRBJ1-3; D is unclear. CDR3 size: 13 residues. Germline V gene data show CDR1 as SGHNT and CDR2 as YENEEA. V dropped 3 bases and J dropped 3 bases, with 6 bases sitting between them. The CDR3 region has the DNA TGTGCCAGCAGCTTGGGCATTGGAAACACCATATATTTT. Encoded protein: CASSLGIGNTIYF.

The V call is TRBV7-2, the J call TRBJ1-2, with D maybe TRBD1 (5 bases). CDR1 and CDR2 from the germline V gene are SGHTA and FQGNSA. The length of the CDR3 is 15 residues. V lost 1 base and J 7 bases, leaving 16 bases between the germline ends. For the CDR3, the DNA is TGTGCCAGCAGCTTAGACGCCTCGGGGGTTGGTGGCTACACCTTC. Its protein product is CASSLDASGVGGYTF.

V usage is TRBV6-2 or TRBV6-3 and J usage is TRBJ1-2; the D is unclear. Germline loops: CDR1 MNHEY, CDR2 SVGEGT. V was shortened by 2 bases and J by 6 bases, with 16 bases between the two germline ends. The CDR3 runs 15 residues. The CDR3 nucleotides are TGTGCCAGCAGTTACGACGGCCGCATGAGGAATGGCTACACCTTC. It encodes CASSYDGRMRNGYTF.

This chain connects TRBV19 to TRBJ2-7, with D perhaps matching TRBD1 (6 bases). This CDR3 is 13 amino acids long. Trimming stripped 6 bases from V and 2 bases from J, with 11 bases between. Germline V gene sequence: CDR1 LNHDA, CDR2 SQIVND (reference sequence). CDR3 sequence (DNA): TGTGCCAGTAGCCGGGACAATACCTACGAGCAGTACTTC. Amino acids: CASSRDNTYEQYF.

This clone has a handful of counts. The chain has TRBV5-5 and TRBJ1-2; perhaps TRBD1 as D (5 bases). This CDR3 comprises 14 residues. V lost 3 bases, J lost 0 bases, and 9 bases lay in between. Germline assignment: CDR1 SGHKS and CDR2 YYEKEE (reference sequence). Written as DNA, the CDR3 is TGTGCCAGCAGCTGGGGCAGGGCTAACTATGGCTACACCTTC. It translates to CASSWGRANYGYTF. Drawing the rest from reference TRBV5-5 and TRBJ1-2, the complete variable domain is DAGVTQSPTHLIKTRGQQVTLRCSPISGHKSVSWYQQVLGQGPQFIFQYYEKEERGRGNFPDRFSARQFPNYSSELNVNALLLGDSALYLCASSWGRANYGYTFGSGTRLTVV.

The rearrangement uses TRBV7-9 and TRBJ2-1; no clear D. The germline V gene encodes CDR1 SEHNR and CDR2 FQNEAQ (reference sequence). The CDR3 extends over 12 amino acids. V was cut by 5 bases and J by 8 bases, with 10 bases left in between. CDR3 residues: CASSPTGHEQFF. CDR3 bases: TGTGCCAGCAGCCCGACGGGCCATGAGCAGTTCTTC.

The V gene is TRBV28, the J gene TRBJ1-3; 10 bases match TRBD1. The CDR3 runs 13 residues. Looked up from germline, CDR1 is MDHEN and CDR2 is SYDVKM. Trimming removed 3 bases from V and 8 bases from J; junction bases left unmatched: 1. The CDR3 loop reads CASSLDRGDTIYF. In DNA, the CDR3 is TGTGCCAGCAGTTTGGACAGGGGGGACACCATATATTTT. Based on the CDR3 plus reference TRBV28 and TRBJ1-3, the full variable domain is DVKVTQSSRYLVKRTGEKVFLECVQDMDHENMFWYRQDPGLGLRLIYFSYDVKMKEKGDIPEGYSVSREKKERFSLILESASTNQTSMYLCASSLDRGDTIYFGEGSWLTVV.

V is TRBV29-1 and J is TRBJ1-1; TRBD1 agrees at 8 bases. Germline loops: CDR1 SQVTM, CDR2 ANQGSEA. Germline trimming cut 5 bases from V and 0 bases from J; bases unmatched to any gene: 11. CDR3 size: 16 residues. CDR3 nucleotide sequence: TGCAGCGTTCGGACAGGGATGGTTCCAATGAACACTGAAGCTTTCTTT. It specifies CSVRTGMVPMNTEAFF. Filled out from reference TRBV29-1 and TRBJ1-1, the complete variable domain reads SAVISQKPSRDICQRGTSLTIQCQVDSQVTMMFWYRQQPGQSLTLIATANQGSEATYESGFVIDKFPISRPNLTFSTLTVSNMSPEDSSIYLCSVRTGMVPMNTEAFFGQGTRLTVV.

In DNA, the CDR3 is TGTGCCAGCAGCTTAAGCGGGGAGATATACGAGCAGTACTTC. Amino acid sequence: CASSLSGEIYEQYF. The chain uses TRBV11-1 and TRBJ2-7; 7 bases are a match to TRBD2. The trim removed 2 bases at V and 4 bases at J, leaving 5 bases unmatched. Germline V gives CDR1 SGHAT, CDR2 FQDESV (reference sequence). The CDR3 totals 14 residues.

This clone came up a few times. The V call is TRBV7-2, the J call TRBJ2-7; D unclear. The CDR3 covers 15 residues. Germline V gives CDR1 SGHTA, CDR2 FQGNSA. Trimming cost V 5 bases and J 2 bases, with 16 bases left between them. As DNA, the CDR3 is TGTGCCAGCAGCCCCAGTGGCCCGTTGACCTACGAGCAGTACTTC. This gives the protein CASSPSGPLTYEQYF.

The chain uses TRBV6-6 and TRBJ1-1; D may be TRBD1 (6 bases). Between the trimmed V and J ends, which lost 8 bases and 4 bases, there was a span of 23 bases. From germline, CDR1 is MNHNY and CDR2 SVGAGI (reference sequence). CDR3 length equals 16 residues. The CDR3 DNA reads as TGTGCCAGCTCTCCGTCGTTTGGGGGGCTGGCCACTGAAGCTTTCTTT. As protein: CASSPSFGGLATEAFF.

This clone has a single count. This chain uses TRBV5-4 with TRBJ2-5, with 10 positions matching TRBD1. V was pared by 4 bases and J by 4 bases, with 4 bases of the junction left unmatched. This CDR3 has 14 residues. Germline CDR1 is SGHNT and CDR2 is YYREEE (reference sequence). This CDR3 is CASSGTGAGETQYF. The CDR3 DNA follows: TGTGCCAGCAGCGGGACAGGGGCGGGAGAGACCCAGTACTTC. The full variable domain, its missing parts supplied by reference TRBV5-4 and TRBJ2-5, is ETGVTQSPTHLIKTRGQQVTLRCSSQSGHNTVSWYQQALGQGPQFIFQYYREEENGRGNFPPRFSGLQFPNYSSELNVNALELDDSALYLCASSGTGAGETQYFGPGTRLLVL.

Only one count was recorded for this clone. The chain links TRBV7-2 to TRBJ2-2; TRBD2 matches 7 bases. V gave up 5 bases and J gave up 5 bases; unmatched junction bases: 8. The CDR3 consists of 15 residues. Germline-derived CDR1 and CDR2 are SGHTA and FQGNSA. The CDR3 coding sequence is TGTGCCAGCAGCCCCCTCTTCGGGGGGACCGGGGAGCTGTTTTTT. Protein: CASSPLFGGTGELFF.

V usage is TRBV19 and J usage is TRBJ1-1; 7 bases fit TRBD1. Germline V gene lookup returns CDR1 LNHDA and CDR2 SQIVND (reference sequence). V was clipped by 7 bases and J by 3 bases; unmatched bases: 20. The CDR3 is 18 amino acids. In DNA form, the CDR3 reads TGTGCCAGTACCCCCTGGGGGGACAGTCGGATTCAAGACACTGAAGCTTTCTTT. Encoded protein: CASTPWGDSRIQDTEAFF.

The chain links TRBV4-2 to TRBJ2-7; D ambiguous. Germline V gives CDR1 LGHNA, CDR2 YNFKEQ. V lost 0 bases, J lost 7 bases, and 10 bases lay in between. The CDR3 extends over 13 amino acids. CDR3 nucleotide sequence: TGTGCCAGCAGCCAAGATGGAAGGGTTGAGCAGTACTTC. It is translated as CASSQDGRVEQYF.

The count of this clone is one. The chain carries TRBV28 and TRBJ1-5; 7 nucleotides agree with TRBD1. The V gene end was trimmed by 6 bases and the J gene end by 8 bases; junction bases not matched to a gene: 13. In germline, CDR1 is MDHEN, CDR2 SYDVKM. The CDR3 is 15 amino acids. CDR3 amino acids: CASSQPDRVEKPQHF. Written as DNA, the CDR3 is TGTGCCAGCAGCCAGCCCGACAGGGTCGAAAAGCCCCAGCATTTT.